This T cell receptor (beta chain) was sequenced for a study of blood T cells in healthy people across ages. The CDR3 has 16 amino acids. The V and J ends lost 0 bases and 0 bases respectively, with 9 bases between them. From germline, CDR1 is SGHRS and CDR2 YFSETQ. Primers used in a second PCR of roughly 7 to 12 cycles were a sample-barcoded 5' primer and a J-beta primer mix. TCRdb itself ran the 5' RACE reads through MiXCR, one entry per CDR3 protein. Here the sample spans some 1.6 million distinct CDR3 sequences, about 31% being singletons. The chain couples TRBV5-1 to TRBJ2-2; D uncertain. The TCR was taken from a woman aged 25 to 39 in good health. Sequencing used blood. CDR3 sequence: CASSLGQPANTGELFF. DNA for the CDR3: TGCGCCAGCAGCTTGGGTCAGCCCGCGAACACCGGGGAGCTGTTTTTT.